These T cell receptor beta chains were read from a single sample in a study of long-term antiretroviral therapy in people with HIV. Assay: immunoSEQ multiplex PCR; the TCRdb copy retains only in-frame clones and omits some. The sample carries about 39,000 clones, around 83% recorded once. Sequenced material: unsorted PBMCs, taken 3.1 years after starting antiretroviral therapy. The origin of the receptors is a woman aged 45-65 years with HIV. The CDR3 runs from the conserved cysteine through the conserved F or W. A D gene is named only where the DNA matches it firmly. Size tells how often a clone was seen (once, few, many) or the class of an expanded clone, and some rows leave it out.

CDR3aa | CDR3nt | j_gene | abundance | d_gene | v_gene
CASSQERRGGPYEQYF | TGTGCCAGCAGCCAAGAGCGTCGGGGGGGCCCCTACGAGCAGTACTTC | TRBJ2-7 | . | TRBD2 | TRBV4-2
CASRGEYNEQFF | TGTGCCAGCAGGGGAGAGTACAATGAGCAGTTCTTC | TRBJ2-1 | . | . | TRBV6-5
CASSIGGYEQYF | TGTGCCAGTAGTATAGGGGGATACGAGCAGTACTTC | TRBJ2-7 | few | . | TRBV19
CASSIGPGELFF | TGTGCCAGTAGTATAGGGCCCGGGGAGCTGTTTTTT | TRBJ2-2 | . | . | TRBV19
CAINPTGTGNTIYF | TGTGCCATCAACCCGACAGGGACTGGAAACACCATATATTTT | TRBJ1-3 | . | TRBD1 | TRBV10-3
CASSMWRYGYTF | TGTGCCAGTAGTATGTGGCGCTATGGCTACACCTTC | TRBJ1-2 | . | . | TRBV19
CASSTTESAYNEQFF | TGTGCCAGTAGTACCACAGAGAGCGCCTACAATGAGCAGTTCTTC | TRBJ2-1 | . | . | TRBV19
CASSLVSGDQPQHF | TGCGCCAGCAGCTTGGTCTCGGGAGATCAGCCCCAGCATTTT | TRBJ1-5 | . | . | TRBV5-1
CASSLSGTNTEAFF | TGTGCCAGCAGCTTATCCGGAACTAACACTGAAGCTTTCTTT | TRBJ1-1 | . | . | TRBV7-3
CASSLSRSSTNYGYTF | TGTGCCAGCAGTTTATCCCGAAGCTCAACTAACTATGGCTACACCTTC | TRBJ1-2 | . | . | TRBV27
CASRGGFPNYEQYF | TGTGCCAGCAGGGGGGGTTTCCCGAACTACGAGCAGTACTTC | TRBJ2-7 | once | . | TRBV6-1
CASSLGRAYEQYF | TGTGCCAGCAGCTTGGGAAGGGCCTACGAGCAGTACTTC | TRBJ2-7 | . | . | TRBV5-4
CASSLWVGGEKLFF | TGTGCCAGCAGCTTATGGGTCGGAGGTGAAAAACTGTTTTTT | TRBJ1-4 | . | . | TRBV7-6
CASTWVGNTGELFF | TGTGCCAGCACGTGGGTGGGGAACACCGGGGAGCTGTTTTTT | TRBJ2-2 | once | . | TRBV2
CASSNDRLSGANVLTF | TGTGCCAGTAGTAACGACAGGCTCTCTGGGGCCAACGTCCTGACTTTC | TRBJ2-6 | . | . | TRBV19
CASSYSTGGGTEAFF | TGTGCCAGCAGTTACTCCACAGGGGGAGGCACTGAAGCTTTCTTT | TRBJ1-1 | . | TRBD1 | TRBV6-5
CASSQLKNTEAFF | TGTGCCAGCAGCCAGCTGAAGAACACTGAAGCTTTCTTT | TRBJ1-1 | . | . | TRBV7-3
CAISTSGGAGATGELFF | TGTGCCATCTCGACTAGCGGGGGGGCAGGGGCTACCGGGGAGCTGTTTTTT | TRBJ2-2 | . | TRBD2 | TRBV10-3
CASSLTLAQGGEAFF | TGTGCCAGCAGCTTAACCTTAGCGCAGGGCGGTGAAGCTTTCTTT | TRBJ1-1 | . | . | TRBV7-3
CASSKGRSINYGYTF | TGTGCCAGCAGCAAGGGGAGGAGCATCAACTATGGCTACACCTTC | TRBJ1-2 | . | . | TRBV7-2
CASAGRDDTNTIYF | TGTGCCAGCGCTGGGAGGGATGATACGAACACCATATATTTT | TRBJ1-3 | . | . | TRBV6-1
CASSTSGGQFNEQFF | TGTGCCAGCAGCACTAGTGGGGGCCAGTTCAATGAGCAGTTCTTC | TRBJ2-1 | once | . | TRBV7-3
CASSLGNRDQPQHF | TGTGCCAGCAGCTTGGGGAACAGGGACCAGCCCCAGCATTTT | TRBJ1-5 | few | . | TRBV5-8
CASSDRGTTTGELFF | TGTGCCAGCAGCGACAGGGGGACCACCACCGGGGAGCTGTTTTTT | TRBJ2-2 | once | TRBD1 | TRBV9
CASSDNEQFF | TGTGCCAGCAGTGATAATGAGCAGTTCTTC | TRBJ2-1 | once | . | TRBV2
CASSADRFYNSPLHF | TGTGCCAGCAGCGCGGACAGGTTCTATAATTCACCCCTCCACTTT | TRBJ1-6 | . | TRBD1 | TRBV5-6
CARSQGMNTEAFF | TGTGCCAGAAGTCAAGGGATGAACACTGAAGCTTTCTTT | TRBJ1-1 | . | . | TRBV7-5
CASSSTFSGSLSTDTQYF | TGTGCCAGCAGCTCCACTTTCAGCGGGTCCCTTAGCACAGATACGCAGTATTTT | TRBJ2-3 | . | . | TRBV11-1
CASSSLPINEQFF | TGCGCCAGCAGTAGCCTACCGATCAATGAGCAGTTCTTC | TRBJ2-1 | . | . | TRBV5-1
CASTPDRAANYGYTF | TGTGCCAGCACTCCGGACAGGGCAGCTAACTATGGCTACACCTTC | TRBJ1-2 | . | TRBD1 | TRBV9
CASNRHTEAFF | TGTGCCAGCAATCGGCACACTGAAGCTTTCTTT | TRBJ1-1 | . | . | TRBV2
CASSRWGRGDNEQFF | TGTGCCAGCAGCCGATGGGGACGAGGGGACAATGAGCAGTTCTTC | TRBJ2-1 | . | . | TRBV9
CASSALHRDKVGNTIYF | TGTGCCAGCAGCGCGCTTCACCGGGACAAAGTTGGAAACACCATATATTTT | TRBJ1-3 | . | . | TRBV7-2
CASSQDTSGVYNEQFF | TGCGCCAGCAGCCAAGATACTAGCGGGGTATACAATGAGCAGTTCTTC | TRBJ2-1 | . | TRBD2 | TRBV4-1
CASSLVPQRTEAFF | TGTGCCAGCAGCCTAGTACCGCAGCGCACTGAAGCTTTCTTT | TRBJ1-1 | . | . | TRBV7-9
CASRVPGNSPLHF | TGTGCCAGCAGGGTCCCCGGTAATTCACCCCTCCACTTT | TRBJ1-6 | . | . | TRBV7-2
CASSATVRAGGGTDTQYF | TGTGCCAGCAGTGCCACGGTTCGAGCGGGGGGGGGCACAGATACGCAGTATTTT | TRBJ2-3 | . | TRBD2 | TRBV27
CSVLPLASYEQYF | TGCAGCGTTCTCCCCCTGGCTTCCTACGAGCAGTACTTC | TRBJ2-7 | . | . | TRBV29-1
CASSQSLAGGLNEQFF | TGCGCCAGCAGCCAATCCCTGGCGGGGGGGCTCAATGAGCAGTTCTTC | TRBJ2-1 | . | TRBD2 | TRBV4-3
CASRETLSTDTQYF | TGTGCCAGCAGGGAGACTCTAAGCACAGATACGCAGTATTTT | TRBJ2-3 | once | . | TRBV5-4
CSVERQGMTEAFF | TGCAGCGTTGAACGACAGGGTATGACTGAAGCTTTCTTT | TRBJ1-1 | . | TRBD1 | TRBV29-1
CASSLIAANEQFF | TGTGCCAGCAGCTTAATAGCGGCCAATGAGCAGTTCTTC | TRBJ2-1 | . | . | TRBV7-9
CAISEAQGAAGRVLTEAFF | TGTGCCATCAGTGAGGCCCAGGGGGCGGCTGGGAGAGTGTTGACTGAAGCTTTCTTT | TRBJ1-1 | . | TRBD1 | TRBV10-3
CASSRSGTGINTGELFF | TGTGCCAGCAGCCGTTCCGGGACAGGGATTAACACCGGGGAGCTGTTTTTT | TRBJ2-2 | few | TRBD1 | TRBV27
CASSAGTSGQTDTQYF | TGTGCCAGTAGTGCCGGGACTAGCGGGCAGACAGATACGCAGTATTTT | TRBJ2-3 | . | TRBD2 | TRBV19
CASSPTTGDTETQYF | TGTGCCAGCAGCCCGACGACAGGGGATACAGAGACCCAGTACTTC | TRBJ2-5 | . | TRBD1 | TRBV5-6
CASSLGSGGADTQYF | TGCGCCAGCAGCTTGGGGTCCGGTGGGGCAGATACGCAGTATTTT | TRBJ2-3 | . | . | TRBV5-1
CASSYYRGDIQYF | TGTGCCAGCAGTTACTACAGGGGAGACATTCAGTACTTC | TRBJ2-4 | . | TRBD1 | TRBV6-5
CASSWTGQETQYF | TGTGCCAGCAGTTGGACAGGTCAAGAGACCCAGTACTTC | TRBJ2-5 | . | TRBD1 | TRBV5-6
CASSFSGQGNTEAFF | TGTGCCAGCAGCTTCTCGGGACAGGGAAACACTGAAGCTTTCTTT | TRBJ1-1 | . | TRBD1 | TRBV7-3
CASSLGSGLQYEQFF | TGTGCCAGCAGCTTGGGGTCTGGGTTACAATATGAGCAGTTCTTC | TRBJ2-1 | . | . | TRBV5-4
CASIPDISGNTIYF | TGTGCCAGTATACCGGACATCTCTGGAAACACCATATATTTT | TRBJ1-3 | once | . | TRBV19
CASSLGGETYQRYF | TGTGCCAGCAGCTTAGGGGGTGAGACGTATCAGAGATACTTC | TRBJ2-5 | . | . | TRBV7-2
CASSENLGAETGELFF | TGTGCCAGCAGTGAAAATCTGGGGGCCGAAACCGGGGAGCTGTTTTTT | TRBJ2-2 | . | . | TRBV6-1